Below, 26 T cell receptor beta chains from the same sample are listed, as sequenced in a study of cytomegalovirus exposure and HLA in healthy donors. TCRdb keeps only in-frame clones here, not all; method: immunoSEQ multiplex PCR. The sample yields a few hundred thousand clones, around 88% seen once. The sequenced sample consisted of PBMCs. The receptors originated from a woman between 18 and 29 years old in good health and CMV-seronegative.

This chain uses TRBV9 with TRBJ2-2, with TRBD2 as a possible D gene (5 bases). Trimming stripped 7 bases from V and 3 bases from J, with 13 bases between. The CDR3 totals 14 residues. Germline V gene sequence: CDR1 SGDLS, CDR2 YYNGEE. In DNA, the CDR3 is TGTGCCAGCGAAACCGGGATCCACACCGGGGAGCTGTTTTTT. Translating it yields CASETGIHTGELFF. The variable domain in full, with the rest retrieved from reference TRBV9 and TRBJ2-2, is DSGVTQTPKHLITATGQRVTLRCSPRSGDLSVYWYQQSLDQGLQFLIQYYNGEERAKGNILERFSAQQFPDLHSELNLSSLELGDSALYFCASETGIHTGELFFGEGSRLTVL.

This clone was detected only a few times. The chain couples TRBV7-9 to TRBJ2-2; perhaps TRBD2 as D (6 bases). The CDR3 runs 16 residues. Germline V gene sequence: CDR1 SEHNR, CDR2 FQNEAQ (reference sequence). V lost 0 bases and J 0 bases, leaving 8 bases between the germline ends. CDR3 amino acids: CASSLAGGANTGELFF. CDR3 in DNA: TGTGCCAGCAGCTTAGCTGGCGGGGCGAACACCGGGGAGCTGTTTTTT. Full variable domain (rest looked up from reference TRBV7-9 and TRBJ2-2): DTGVSQNPRHKITKRGQNVTFRCDPISEHNRLYWYRQTLGQGPEFLTYFQNEAQLEKSRLLSDRFSAERPKGSFSTLEIQRTEQGDSAMYLCASSLAGGANTGELFFGEGSRLTVL.

V usage is TRBV14 and J usage is TRBJ2-7; D is unclear. CDR3 length equals 15 residues. Per germline, CDR1 SGHDN and CDR2 FVKESK. Trimming removed 4 bases at V and 2 bases at J, with 15 bases between. CDR3 protein: CASSPHMGSTYEQYF. CDR3 bases: TGTGCCAGCAGCCCCCACATGGGCTCGACCTACGAGCAGTACTTC.

The chain is built from TRBV20-1 and TRBJ2-7; the D is unclear. Trimming stripped 3 bases from V and 2 bases from J, with 5 bases between. The V gene's germline CDR1 is DFQATT and CDR2 SNEGSKA (reference sequence). This CDR3 region has 11 residues. The CDR3 nucleotides read TGCAGTGCTAGTCAAACCTACGAGCAGTACTTC. Amino acids: CSASQTYEQYF.

The chain uses TRBV5-1 and TRBJ2-2; D might be TRBD2 (6 bases). The CDR3 covers 15 residues. Germline V lookup: CDR1 SGHRS, CDR2 YFSETQ. With 0 bases removed from V and 6 bases from J, the gap between germline ends came to 12 bases. CDR3 in amino acids: CASSLGGGHAGELFF. The CDR3 DNA reads as TGCGCCAGCAGCTTGGGGGGAGGCCATGCCGGGGAGCTGTTTTTT.

This clone was seen only once. The chain joins TRBV28 to TRBJ2-7; D not resolved. From germline, CDR1 is MDHEN and CDR2 SYDVKM. Trimming left V 6 bases short and J 4 bases short, with 7 bases between. This CDR3 spans 11 amino acids. CDR3 residues: CASRTSYEQYF. CDR3 DNA sequence: TGTGCCAGCAGAACTTCATACGAGCAGTACTTC. The full variable domain, its missing parts supplied by reference TRBV28 and TRBJ2-7, is DVKVTQSSRYLVKRTGEKVFLECVQDMDHENMFWYRQDPGLGLRLIYFSYDVKMKEKGDIPEGYSVSREKKERFSLILESASTNQTSMYLCASRTSYEQYFGPGTRLTVT.

The chain links TRBV4-3 to TRBJ1-2; D may be TRBD1 (6 bases). This CDR3 spans 14 amino acids. Trimming removed 3 bases from V and 0 bases from J, with 8 bases in between. In germline, CDR1 is LGHNA, CDR2 YSLEER. In DNA form, the CDR3 reads TGCGCCAGCAGCCACCACAGGGCTAACTATGGCTACACCTTC. Its protein is CASSHHRANYGYTF.

The gene calls are TRBV5-4 and TRBJ1-2; 7 bases are a match to TRBD1. The germline gives CDR1 SGHNT, CDR2 YYREEE (reference sequence). This CDR3 has 14 amino acids. V was clipped by 4 bases and J by 4 bases; unmatched bases: 7. In DNA form, the CDR3 reads TGTGCCAGCAGCCCCCGACAGGGTCCCTATGGCTACACCTTC. Protein sequence: CASSPRQGPYGYTF.

The chain joins TRBV2 to TRBJ2-1, with 9 bases identical to TRBD1. V lost 6 bases and J lost 7; bases outside the gene matches: 4. This CDR3 region has 13 residues. Germline CDR1 reads SNHLY; CDR2 reads FYNNEI. CDR3 amino acids: CASSRQGGNEQFF. The CDR3, as DNA: TGTGCCAGCAGCAGACAGGGGGGAAATGAGCAGTTCTTC.

The rearrangement joins TRBV27 to TRBJ2-3; 16 nucleotides agree with TRBD2. This CDR3 has 16 residues. The ends lost 5 bases at V and 7 bases at J; junction bases unmatched: 6. Germline-derived CDR1 and CDR2 are MNHEY and SMNVEV (reference sequence). CDR3: CASSPGTSGRAHTQYF. In DNA form, the CDR3 reads TGTGCCAGCAGTCCGGGGACTAGCGGGAGGGCTCATACGCAGTATTTT.

CDR3 amino acids: CSVDRGRSEAFF. For the CDR3, the DNA is TGCAGCGTCGACAGGGGGCGATCTGAAGCTTTCTTT. The chain joins TRBV29-1 to TRBJ1-1; 10 positions agree with TRBD1. Germline assignment: CDR1 SQVTM and CDR2 ANQGSEA. This CDR3 comprises 12 residues. Losses at the gene ends were 6 bases for V and 6 bases for J; bases not matched to a gene: 4.

This rearrangement joins TRBV27 to TRBJ1-2; tentatively, D is TRBD1 (5 bases). V lost 2 bases to trimming and J lost 7 bases, with 5 bases between them. The CDR3 extends over 11 amino acids. Germline V gene data show CDR1 as MNHEY and CDR2 as SMNVEV (reference sequence). CDR3 in amino acids: CASSLQGGYTF. The CDR3 nucleotides read TGTGCCAGCAGTTTACAGGGTGGCTACACCTTC.

The chain carries TRBV7-9 and TRBJ2-3, with 10 bases identical to TRBD1. CDR1 SEHNR and CDR2 FQNEAQ come from the germline V gene (reference sequence). The CDR3 extends over 15 amino acids. V trimming: 5 bases; J trimming: 4 bases; junction bases outside the gene matches: 6. CDR3 sequence reads: CASSETGGRSDTQYF. The CDR3 DNA reads TGTGCCAGCAGCGAGACAGGGGGCAGGTCAGATACGCAGTATTTT.

Points on this clone: Other DNA sequences in this sample translate to the same CDR3. The gene calls are TRBV29-1 and TRBJ2-7; 10 positions agree with TRBD1. V lost 7 bases, J lost 6 bases, and 9 bases stayed unmatched. Germline CDR1 and CDR2: SQVTM and ANQGSEA. The CDR3 extends over 13 amino acids. The CDR3 coding sequence is TGCAGCGCCCGGACAGGGGGAACGTCCGAGCAGTACTTC. Protein sequence: CSARTGGTSEQYF.

The rearrangement joins TRBV5-4 to TRBJ2-4; 8 bases agree with TRBD2. CDR3 length: 17 residues. Germline trimming cut 1 base from V and 0 bases from J; bases unmatched to any gene: 6. CDR1 and CDR2 (germline): SGHNT, YYREEE (reference sequence). CDR3 nucleotides: TGTGCCAGCAGCTTGAGTCTGGCGGGGGGAGCCAAAAACATTCAGTACTTC. It translates to CASSLSLAGGAKNIQYF.

The chain has TRBV28 and TRBJ1-3; D possibly corresponds to TRBD1 (6 bases). The germline gives CDR1 MDHEN, CDR2 SYDVKM. V was clipped by 6 bases and J by 0 bases, with 21 bases between them. The CDR3 sequence is 18 residues long. The CDR3: CASSYPSGQFNSGNTIYF. In DNA form, the CDR3 reads TGTGCCAGCAGCTACCCCTCAGGACAGTTCAACTCTGGAAACACCATATATTTT.

The V gene is TRBV6-5, the J gene TRBJ1-4; D gene unclear. V lost 2 bases and J 10 bases, leaving 14 bases between the germline ends. CDR1 MNHEY and CDR2 SVGAGI come from the germline V gene. The CDR3 loop spans 14 amino acids. The CDR3 DNA reads as TGTGCCAGCAGTTACGGCCCCAGGCTTGGAAAACTGTTTTTT. This gives the protein CASSYGPRLGKLFF.

This chain uses TRBV6-4 with TRBJ2-7; maybe TRBD2 (6 bases). The CDR3 is 15 residues long. V gave up 3 bases and J gave up 6 bases, with 18 bases separating them. Germline-derived CDR1 and CDR2 are MRHNA and SNTAGT. CDR3 protein: CASSETSSVLGEQYF. CDR3 coding DNA: TGTGCCAGCAGTGAAACTAGCTCCGTTTTAGGCGAGCAGTACTTC.

J is TRBJ2-7 and V is TRBV18; 9 bases agree with TRBD1. The CDR3 spans 14 residues. Germline CDR1 reads KGHSH; CDR2 reads LQKENI. V shed 3 bases, J shed 3 bases, and the junction held 3 bases outside the gene matches. CDR3: CASSPWDRVYEQYF. CDR3 DNA sequence: TGTGCCAGCTCACCCTGGGACAGGGTCTACGAGCAGTACTTC.

As concerns this clone: The sample contains more than one DNA sequence encoding this CDR3. The V gene is TRBV6-1, the J gene TRBJ2-7; maybe TRBD1 (5 bases). In germline, CDR1 is MNHNS, CDR2 SASEGT. Trimming pared 4 bases from V and 3 bases from J, leaving 7 bases between. This CDR3 comprises 12 residues. The DNA for the CDR3 is TGTGCCAGCAGTGTGCAGGGCTACGAGCAGTACTTC. It is translated as CASSVQGYEQYF.

V gene TRBV6-6 combines with J gene TRBJ2-3; TRBD2 agrees at 9 bases. Germline CDR1 MNHNY, CDR2 SVGAGI (reference sequence). V was pared by 4 bases and J by 0 bases, with 5 bases of the junction left unmatched. This CDR3 comprises 16 residues. The CDR3 sequence is CASSSFLAGSTDTQYF. CDR3 bases: TGTGCCAGCAGTTCGTTCCTAGCGGGGAGCACAGATACGCAGTATTTT.

This clone was seen once. The chain joins TRBV11-1 to TRBJ2-7; TRBD1 is a possible D gene (5 bases). CDR3 length: 14 amino acids. V was pared by 3 bases and J by 2 bases, with 11 bases between. Germline V gene lookup returns CDR1 SGHAT and CDR2 FQDESV (reference sequence). CDR3 residues: CASSFSGPTYEQYF. The CDR3 DNA reads TGTGCCAGCAGCTTTTCAGGGCCGACCTACGAGCAGTACTTC.

This clone was recorded once. This sequence joins TRBV19 and TRBJ2-3, with TRBD2 as a possible D gene (6 bases). This CDR3 is built from 14 residues. V lost 7 bases, J lost 0 bases, and 11 bases lay in between. The germline V gene encodes CDR1 LNHDA and CDR2 SQIVND (reference sequence). The CDR3 nucleotides read TGTGCCAGTACCTCTGGGACTAGCACAGATACGCAGTATTTT. Translating it yields CASTSGTSTDTQYF.

The genes are TRBV27 and TRBJ2-1, with D possibly matching TRBD2 (5 bases). Trimming left V 2 bases short and J 10 bases short, with 9 bases between. The CDR3 consists of 12 residues. The germline V gene encodes CDR1 MNHEY and CDR2 SMNVEV (reference sequence). The CDR3 reads CASSLEGVEQFF. The CDR3, as DNA: TGTGCCAGCAGTTTAGAGGGAGTAGAGCAGTTCTTC.

In DNA, the CDR3 is TGTGCCAGCAGCCCTTCCCTCAGCGGGGAAGCTTTCTTT. Translation gives CASSPSLSGEAFF. This rearrangement joins TRBV7-9 to TRBJ1-1; the D is unclear. The CDR3 totals 13 residues. V gave up 5 bases and J gave up 8 bases, with 15 bases separating them. Looked up from germline, CDR1 is SEHNR and CDR2 is FQNEAQ (reference sequence).

The genes are TRBV19 and TRBJ1-2, with TRBD1 matching over 10 bases. CDR1 and CDR2 from the germline V gene are LNHDA and SQIVND (reference sequence). The CDR3 runs 20 residues. Losses at the gene ends were 5 bases for V and 0 bases for J; bases not matched to a gene: 18. CDR3 protein: CASSAHPRDRGSPTNYGYTF. In DNA form, the CDR3 reads TGTGCCAGTAGTGCGCACCCCAGGGACAGGGGCTCCCCAACTAACTATGGCTACACCTTC.